These 15 T cell receptor beta chains were all obtained from the same sample, sequenced in a study of spatial heterogeneity in lung cancer. The time point here: sample taken at primary tumor resection. In each case, whole RNA from tumor, nontumor lung or frozen PBMC was sequenced unsorted. MiXCR, applied by TCRdb to the 5' RACE reads, yields one record per CDR3 protein. Seen here are under 13,000 distinct CDR3 sequences, around 6.9% observed once, and the top ten hold under 30%. Sequencing was performed on PBMCs, taken at surgery. The receptors come from a male donor with early-stage non-small cell lung cancer.

This clonotype has at least ten counts. This beta chain is a stray sequence in a library constructed for alpha chains; its clone size is not meaningful. The chain couples TRBV6-6 to TRBJ2-3; perhaps D is TRBD1 or TRBD2 (6 bases each). Deletions cut 2 bases from V and 0 bases from J, with 12 bases between. The V gene's germline CDR1 is MNHNY and CDR2 SVGAGI (reference sequence). This CDR3 has 16 amino acids. CDR3 loop: CASSYGKGGSTDTQYF. The CDR3 nucleotides read TGTGCCAGCAGTTACGGCAAGGGGGGTAGCACAGATACGCAGTATTTT.

This clonotype has at least ten counts. The library was prepared for alpha chains; this beta chain is a stray read, so its frequency means little. The chain employs TRBV3-1 and TRBJ1-2; D possibly corresponds to TRBD1 (6 bases). Germline V CDR1 and CDR2: LGHDT, YNNKEL (reference sequence). Trimming removed 6 bases from V and 2 bases from J, with 13 bases in between. The CDR3 has 14 amino acids. The chain's CDR3 is CASSRGQLNYGYTF. The CDR3, as DNA: TGTGCCAGCAGTCGAGGACAGCTAAACTATGGCTACACCTTC. The full variable domain, its missing parts supplied by reference TRBV3-1 and TRBJ1-2, is DTAVSQTPKYLVTQMGNDKSIKCEQNLGHDTMYWYKQDSKKFLKIMFSYNNKELIINETVPNRFSPKSPDKAHLNLHINSLELGDSAVYFCASSRGQLNYGYTFGSGTRLTVV.

In its sample, this clonotype was seen a few times. This beta chain is a stray read from a library made for alpha chains; its abundance is not meaningful. The chain joins TRBV27 to TRBJ2-7; TRBD2 is a possible D gene (6 bases). The CDR3 is 15 amino acids. V lost 3 bases and J lost 1, with 13 bases in between. Germline CDR1 MNHEY, CDR2 SMNVEV (reference sequence). The CDR3 here is CASSFSGELSYEQYF. In DNA form, the CDR3 reads TGTGCCAGCAGTTTTTCGGGGGAATTATCCTACGAGCAGTACTTC.

In its sample, this clonotype is medium-sized. Little can be read into the size of this beta chain, an off-target read in a library designed for alpha chains. This sequence joins TRBV10-2 and TRBJ1-5; TRBD1 might be the D (6 bases). This CDR3 is built from 16 residues. V was trimmed by 6 bases and J by 6 bases, leaving 21 bases between them. Germline V gene sequence: CDR1 WSHSY, CDR2 SAAADI. CDR3 region: CASRPAGTTGTQPQHF. The CDR3 nucleotides read TGCGCCAGCAGACCGGCCGGGACAACGGGCACTCAGCCCCAGCATTTT.

This clonotype occurred many times. With the library built for alpha chains, this beta chain is off target and its frequency is not meaningful. The rearrangement uses TRBV20-1 and TRBJ2-1, with TRBD2 matching over 10 bases. CDR3 length: 14 amino acids. J gave up 9 bases and V 3 bases, and 8 bases lay outside the gene matches. Germline CDR1 DFQATT, CDR2 SNEGSKA (reference sequence). CDR3: CSASRASGRLEQFF. The CDR3 coding sequence is TGCAGTGCTAGTAGAGCTAGCGGGAGACTTGAGCAGTTCTTC.

In this sample, this clonotype turned up many times. This beta chain appears as a stray read in a library generated for alpha chains; its size is not informative. The chain is built from TRBV3-1 and TRBJ2-3; 7 bases align to TRBD2. V lost 0 bases and J lost 2; bases outside the gene matches: 11. The germline V gene encodes CDR1 LGHDT and CDR2 YNNKEL (reference sequence). The CDR3 length is 18 residues. CDR3 bases: TGTGCCAGCAGCCAAGATTGGGGGGACTACACCCTCACAGATACGCAGTATTTT. This encodes CASSQDWGDYTLTDTQYF.

This clonotype was observed many times. This beta chain is a stray read from a library made for alpha chains; its abundance is not meaningful. The J gene is TRBJ2-3, the V gene TRBV7-3, with 7 bases aligning to TRBD2. Germline V gene sequence: CDR1 SGHTA, CDR2 FQGTGA. J gave up 3 bases and V 2 bases, and 8 bases lay outside the gene matches. This CDR3 has 16 residues. This chain's CDR3 is CASSLGVQGGTDTQYF. CDR3 bases: TGTGCCAGCAGCTTAGGGGTCCAGGGAGGGACAGATACGCAGTATTTT.

This clonotype has more than one count but fewer than ten. This beta chain is a stray sequence in a library constructed for alpha chains; its clone size is not meaningful. The chain uses TRBV7-6 and TRBJ2-2; 10 positions agree with TRBD2. CDR1 is SGHVS and CDR2 is FNYEAQ in the germline V gene. V lost 5 bases to trimming and J lost 5 bases; unmatched junction nucleotides: 14. CDR3 length equals 18 residues. The DNA of the CDR3 is TGTGCCAGCAGCGTAGACCTAGGACTAGCGGACCCGACCGGGGAGCTGTTTTTT. This sequence encodes CASSVDLGLADPTGELFF.

This clonotype was picked up many times. Since it is a stray read in a library aimed at alpha chains, this beta chain has a size that is not meaningful. V is TRBV28 and J is TRBJ1-5; D ambiguous. Germline V lookup: CDR1 MDHEN, CDR2 SYDVKM. The V and J ends lost 1 base and 2 bases respectively, with 6 bases between them. The length of the CDR3 is 14 residues. CDR3 DNA: TGTGCCAGCAGTTTATCGGCAGGCAATCAGCCCCAGCATTTT. Its protein is CASSLSAGNQPQHF.

This clonotype was counted between two and nine times. This beta chain turned up in a library designed for alpha chains; as an off-target read, its abundance says little. The chain combines TRBV5-1 with TRBJ2-1, with 7 bases identical to TRBD1. Germline loops: CDR1 SGHRS, CDR2 YFSETQ. J lost 6 bases, V lost 4 bases, and 10 bases had no gene match. The CDR3 sequence is 15 residues long. CDR3 sequence (DNA): TGCGCCAGCAGCCAACGACAGGGTTTGGGCAATGAGCAGTTCTTC. The encoded protein is CASSQRQGLGNEQFF.

This clonotype has only a few counts. The library was built for alpha chains, so this beta chain is an off-target read and its size means little. This rearrangement joins TRBV14 to TRBJ2-1; TRBD1 matches 11 bases. Germline V CDR1 and CDR2: SGHDN, FVKESK. The CDR3 spans 16 residues. V gave up 1 base and J gave up 11 bases; unmatched junction bases: 10. The CDR3 is CASSQGDRGMFGKQFF. The CDR3 bases are TGTGCCAGCAGCCAAGGGGACAGGGGGATGTTCGGGAAGCAGTTCTTC.

This clonotype is deemed medium-sized (0.01 to 0.1%). Being off target in a library aimed at alpha chains, this beta chain has a size of little meaning. The chain recombines TRBV29-1 with TRBJ2-1; 11 bases match TRBD1. Germline values: CDR1 SQVTM, CDR2 ANQGSEA. V lost 7 bases to trimming and J lost 7 bases; unmatched junction nucleotides: 9. The CDR3 has 14 amino acids. This CDR3 reads CSAEDGQGANEQFF. CDR3 in DNA: TGCAGCGCGGAGGATGGACAGGGGGCAAATGAGCAGTTCTTC.

This clonotype was recorded at least ten times. A library made for alpha chains picked up this beta chain off target, so its size means little. The chain couples TRBV14 to TRBJ2-1; D perhaps matches TRBD2 (6 bases). The V end was cut by 1 base, the J end by 9 bases, with 22 bases between. This CDR3 is 17 amino acids long. Germline loops: CDR1 SGHDN, CDR2 FVKESK. CDR3 in amino acids: CASSQALEAGRDGEQFF. The CDR3 coding sequence is TGTGCCAGCAGCCAAGCCCTTGAGGCGGGAAGGGACGGTGAGCAGTTCTTC.

In its sample, this clonotype was seen many times. Within a library made for alpha chains, this beta chain is off target, and its count is uninformative. The V gene is TRBV20-1, the J gene TRBJ2-2; a weak D match, TRBD2 (5 bases). The CDR3 has 17 amino acids. V gave up 0 bases and J gave up 3 bases, with 17 bases separating them. Germline V gene sequence: CDR1 DFQATT, CDR2 SNEGSKA (reference sequence). Written as DNA, the CDR3 is TGCAGTGCTAGAGACCCTTCGGGATCCCCTGACACCGGGGAGCTGTTTTTT. Protein product: CSARDPSGSPDTGELFF.

Many counts were recorded for this clonotype. This beta chain represents an off-target read in a library built for alpha chains; its size is of limited meaning. The genes are TRBV3-1 and TRBJ2-7; 10 nucleotides line up with TRBD2. The CDR3 contains 13 residues. Germline V gene sequence: CDR1 LGHDT, CDR2 YNNKEL (reference sequence). The J segment lost 6 bases and the V segment lost 4 bases, leaving 3 bases of the junction unmatched. The CDR3 DNA reads TGTGCCAGCAGCCCGTGGACTAGCGGCGAGCAGTACTTC. Amino acid sequence: CASSPWTSGEQYF.